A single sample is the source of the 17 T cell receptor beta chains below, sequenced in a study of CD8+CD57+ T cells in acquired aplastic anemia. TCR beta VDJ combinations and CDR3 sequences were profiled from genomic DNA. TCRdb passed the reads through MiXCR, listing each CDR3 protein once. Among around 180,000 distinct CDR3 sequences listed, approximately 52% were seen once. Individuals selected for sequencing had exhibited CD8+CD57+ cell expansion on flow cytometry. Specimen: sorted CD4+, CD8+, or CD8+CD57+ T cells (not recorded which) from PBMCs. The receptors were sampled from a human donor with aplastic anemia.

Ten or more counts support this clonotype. The DNA for the CDR3 is TGTGCCAGCAGTGACGGGGGAATCTATGGCTACACCTTC. Translated, it gives CASSDGGIYGYTF. V gene TRBV6-4 combines with J gene TRBJ1-2; perhaps TRBD1 as D (5 bases). The CDR3 extends over 13 amino acids. Trimming cost V 2 bases and J 4 bases, with 8 bases left between them. Per the germline V gene, CDR1 is MRHNA and CDR2 is SNTAGT.

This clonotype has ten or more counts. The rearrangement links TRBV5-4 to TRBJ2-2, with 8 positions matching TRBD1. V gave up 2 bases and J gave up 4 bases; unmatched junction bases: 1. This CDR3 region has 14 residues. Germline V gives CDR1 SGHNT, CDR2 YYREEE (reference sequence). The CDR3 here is CASSLDRGTGELFF. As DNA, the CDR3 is TGTGCCAGCAGCTTAGACAGGGGCACCGGGGAGCTGTTTTTT.

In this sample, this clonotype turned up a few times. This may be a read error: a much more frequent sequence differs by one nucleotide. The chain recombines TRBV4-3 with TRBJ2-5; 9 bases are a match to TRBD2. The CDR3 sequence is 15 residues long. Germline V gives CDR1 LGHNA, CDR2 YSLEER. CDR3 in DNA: TGCGCCAGCAGCCCGCGGGGGGGGGCGCAAGGGACCCAGTACTTC. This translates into CASSPRGGAQGTQYF.

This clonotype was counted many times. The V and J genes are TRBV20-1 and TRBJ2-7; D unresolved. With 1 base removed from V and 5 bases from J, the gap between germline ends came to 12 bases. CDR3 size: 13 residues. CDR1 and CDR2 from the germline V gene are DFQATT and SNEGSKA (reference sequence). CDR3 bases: TGCAGTGCTAGAGCCGCCCTCTATAACGAGCAGTACTTC. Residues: CSARAALYNEQYF.

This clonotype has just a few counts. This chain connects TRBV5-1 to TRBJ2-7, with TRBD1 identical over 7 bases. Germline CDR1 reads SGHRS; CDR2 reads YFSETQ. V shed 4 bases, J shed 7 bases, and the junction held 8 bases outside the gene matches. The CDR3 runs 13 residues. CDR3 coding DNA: TGCGCCAGCAGCCCGGGACAGCTACAGGAGCAGTACTTC. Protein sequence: CASSPGQLQEQYF.

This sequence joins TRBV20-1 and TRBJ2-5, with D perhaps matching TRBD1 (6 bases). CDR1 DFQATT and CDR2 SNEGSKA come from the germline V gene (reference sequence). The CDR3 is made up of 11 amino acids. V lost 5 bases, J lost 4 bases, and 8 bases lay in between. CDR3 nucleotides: TGCAGTGCTCTCAGGGGAGAGACCCAGTACTTC. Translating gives CSALRGETQYF.

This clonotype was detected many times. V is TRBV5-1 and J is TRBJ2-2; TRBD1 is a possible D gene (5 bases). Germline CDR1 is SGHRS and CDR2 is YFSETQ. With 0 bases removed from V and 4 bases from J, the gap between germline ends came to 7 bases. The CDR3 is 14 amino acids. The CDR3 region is CASSLGQRTGELFF. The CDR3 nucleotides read TGCGCCAGCAGCTTGGGACAGCGCACCGGGGAGCTGTTTTTT.

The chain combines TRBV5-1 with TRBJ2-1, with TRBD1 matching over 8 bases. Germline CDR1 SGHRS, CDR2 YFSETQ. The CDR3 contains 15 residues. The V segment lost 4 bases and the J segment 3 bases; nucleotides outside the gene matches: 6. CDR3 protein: CASSLRTGNYNEQFF. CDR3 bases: TGCGCCAGCAGCCTGAGGACAGGGAACTACAATGAGCAGTTCTTC.

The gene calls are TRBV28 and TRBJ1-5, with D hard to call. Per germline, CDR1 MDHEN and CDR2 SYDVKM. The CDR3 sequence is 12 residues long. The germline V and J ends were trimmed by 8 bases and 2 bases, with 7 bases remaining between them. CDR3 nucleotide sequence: TGTGCCAGCGGGAGCGGCAATCAGCCCCAGCATTTT. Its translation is CASGSGNQPQHF.

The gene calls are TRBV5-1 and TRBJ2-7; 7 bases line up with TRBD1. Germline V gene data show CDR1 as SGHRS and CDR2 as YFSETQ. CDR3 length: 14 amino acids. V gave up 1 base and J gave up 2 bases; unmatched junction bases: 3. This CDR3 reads CASSLQGQTYEQYF. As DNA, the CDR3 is TGCGCCAGCAGCTTGCAGGGACAGACCTACGAGCAGTACTTC.

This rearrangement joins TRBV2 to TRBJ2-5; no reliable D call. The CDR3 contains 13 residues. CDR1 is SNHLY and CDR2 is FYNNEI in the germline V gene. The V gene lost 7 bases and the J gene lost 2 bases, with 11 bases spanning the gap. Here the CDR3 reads CASKGMTQETQYF. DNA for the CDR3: TGTGCCAGCAAAGGAATGACTCAAGAGACCCAGTACTTC.

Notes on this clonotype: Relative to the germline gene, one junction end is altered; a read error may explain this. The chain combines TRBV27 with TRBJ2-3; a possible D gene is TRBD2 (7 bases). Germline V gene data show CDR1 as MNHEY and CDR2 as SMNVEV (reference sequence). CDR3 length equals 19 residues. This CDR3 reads CASSLLRGWPRGGTDTQCF. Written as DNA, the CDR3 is TGTGCCAGCAGTTTATTGAGGGGGTGGCCTAGGGGGGGCACAGATACGCAGTGTTTT.

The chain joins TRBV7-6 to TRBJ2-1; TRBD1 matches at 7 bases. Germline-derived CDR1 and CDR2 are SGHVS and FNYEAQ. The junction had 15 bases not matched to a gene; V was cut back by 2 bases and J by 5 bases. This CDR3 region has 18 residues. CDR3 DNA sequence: TGTGCCAGCAGCTTAATCGGGACAGTTACTACAAGGGACAATGAGCAGTTCTTC. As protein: CASSLIGTVTTRDNEQFF.

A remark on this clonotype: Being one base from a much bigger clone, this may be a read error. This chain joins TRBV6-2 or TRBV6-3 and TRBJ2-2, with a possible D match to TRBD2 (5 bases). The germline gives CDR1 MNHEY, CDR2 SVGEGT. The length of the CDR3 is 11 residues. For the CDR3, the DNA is TGTGCCAGCCGACGGCCCGGGGAGCTGGTTTTT. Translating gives CASRRPGELVF.

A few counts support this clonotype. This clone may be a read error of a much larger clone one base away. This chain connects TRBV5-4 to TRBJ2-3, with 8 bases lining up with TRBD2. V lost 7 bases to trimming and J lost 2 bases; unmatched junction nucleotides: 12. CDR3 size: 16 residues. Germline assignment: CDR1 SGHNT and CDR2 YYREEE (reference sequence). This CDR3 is CASWNGGAGATDTQYF. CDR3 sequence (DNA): TGTGCCAGCTGGAACGGGGGAGCGGGAGCCACAGATACGCAGTATTTT.

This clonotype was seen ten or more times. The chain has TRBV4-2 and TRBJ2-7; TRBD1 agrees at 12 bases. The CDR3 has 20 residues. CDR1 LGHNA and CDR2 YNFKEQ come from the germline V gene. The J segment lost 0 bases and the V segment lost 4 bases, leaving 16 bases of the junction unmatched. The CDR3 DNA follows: TGTGCCAGCAGCCCGGGACAGGGGGCTTCAGTCGTTTTTCCCTCCTACGAGCAGTACTTC. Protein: CASSPGQGASVVFPSYEQYF.

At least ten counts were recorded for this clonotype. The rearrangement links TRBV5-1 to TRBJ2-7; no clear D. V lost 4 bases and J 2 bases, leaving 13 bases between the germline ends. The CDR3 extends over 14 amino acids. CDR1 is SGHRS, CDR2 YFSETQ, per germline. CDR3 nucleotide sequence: TGCGCCAGCAGCCAAGACGGGTCCCCCTACGAGCAGTACTTC. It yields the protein CASSQDGSPYEQYF.